This T cell receptor beta chain appears in the sequencing data of a study of shared T cell receptors in the human thymus. Trimming removed 3 bases at V and 2 bases at J, with 10 bases between. The CDR3 has 13 amino acids. Germline CDR1 and CDR2: GTSNPN and SVGIG (reference sequence). This clone was recorded a few times. The data were produced by immunoSEQ multiplex PCR, yet TCRdb's version contains in-frame clones alone and is incomplete. Found here are roughly 700,000 clones, roughly 90% of them singletons; the top ten hold 0.0095% to 0.012%. This same sample was also part of a study on human thymus T cells. That paper notes: Thymic repertoires from unrelated individuals overlapped highly, related research reported.

The TCR sequence derives from a boy less than two years old with a congenital heart defect. The chain couples TRBV30 to TRBJ2-5; D might be TRBD2 (5 bases). Material for sequencing was thymocytes. The CDR3 loop is CAWRRTPQETQYF. CDR3 sequence (DNA): TGTGCCTGGAGAAGGACTCCTCAAGAGACCCAGTACTTC.